This T cell receptor (beta chain) derives from a study of beta chain features in type 1 diabetes. The authors reverse transcribed all of the isolated RNA, so sequencing captured expressed TCRB transcripts. The protocol was immunoSEQ multiplex PCR, while the TCRdb copy is restricted to in-frame clones and leaves out a portion. The sample holds just over 600,000 clones, about 14% seen once. This clone was counted only a few times. The antigen remains undetermined. General study points: Any HLA-type effect on TCRB rearrangement remained unresolved here.

Via the markers CD45RO/CCR7/CD25/CD127/CD95/CD27, stem cell-like memory, regulatory, central memory and naive CD4+ cells were sorted. Deletions cut 3 bases from V and 0 bases from J, with 12 bases between. Germline V gives CDR1 MDHEN, CDR2 SYDVKM. This CDR3 comprises 16 residues. The origin of this receptor is a man aged 18 to 30 in good health. Input material: naive CD4+ T cells from blood. The chain is built from TRBV28 and TRBJ1-3; possible D gene TRBD1, 5 bases. The CDR3 DNA is TGTGCCAGCAGTTTTGGGCGGACACACTCTGGAAACACCATATATTTT. Its protein product is CASSFGRTHSGNTIYF.